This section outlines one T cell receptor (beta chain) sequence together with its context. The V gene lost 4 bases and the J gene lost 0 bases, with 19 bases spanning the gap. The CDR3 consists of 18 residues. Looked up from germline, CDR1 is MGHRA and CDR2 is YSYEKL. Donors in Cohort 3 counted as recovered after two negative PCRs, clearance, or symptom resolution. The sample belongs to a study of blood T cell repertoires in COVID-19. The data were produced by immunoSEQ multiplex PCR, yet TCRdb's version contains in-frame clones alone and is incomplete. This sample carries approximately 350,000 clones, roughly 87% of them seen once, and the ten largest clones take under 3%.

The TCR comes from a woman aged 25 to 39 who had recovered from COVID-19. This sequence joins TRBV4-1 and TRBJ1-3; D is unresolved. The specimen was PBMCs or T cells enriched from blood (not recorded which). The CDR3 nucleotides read TGCGCCAGCAGCCTTTCACAGCTGACGCCGAGCTCTGGAAACACCATATATTTT. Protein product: CASSLSQLTPSSGNTIYF.